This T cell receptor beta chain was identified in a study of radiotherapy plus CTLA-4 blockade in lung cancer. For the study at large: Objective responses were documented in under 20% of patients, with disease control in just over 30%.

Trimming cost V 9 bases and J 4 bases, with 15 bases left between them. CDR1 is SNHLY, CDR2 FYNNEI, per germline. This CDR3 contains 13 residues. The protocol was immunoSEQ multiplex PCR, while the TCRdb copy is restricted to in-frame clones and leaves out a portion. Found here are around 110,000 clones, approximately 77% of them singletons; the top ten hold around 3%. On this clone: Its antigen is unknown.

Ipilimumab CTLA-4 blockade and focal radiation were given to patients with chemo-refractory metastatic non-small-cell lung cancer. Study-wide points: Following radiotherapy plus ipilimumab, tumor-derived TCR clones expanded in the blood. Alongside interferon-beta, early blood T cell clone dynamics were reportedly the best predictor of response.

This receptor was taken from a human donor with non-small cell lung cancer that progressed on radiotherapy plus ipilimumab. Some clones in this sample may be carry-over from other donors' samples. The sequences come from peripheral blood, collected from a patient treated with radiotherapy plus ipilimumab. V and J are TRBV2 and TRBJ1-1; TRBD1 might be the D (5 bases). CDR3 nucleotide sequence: TGTGCCAGTACCAATCAGGGCGGCACTGAAGCTTTCTTT. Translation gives CASTNQGGTEAFF. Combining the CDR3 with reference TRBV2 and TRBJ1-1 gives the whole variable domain EPEVTQTPSHQVTQMGQEVILRCVPISNHLYFYWYRQILGQKVEFLVSFYNNEISEKSEIFDDQFSVERPDGSNFTLKIRSTKLEDSAMYFCASTNQGGTEAFFGQGTRLTVV.